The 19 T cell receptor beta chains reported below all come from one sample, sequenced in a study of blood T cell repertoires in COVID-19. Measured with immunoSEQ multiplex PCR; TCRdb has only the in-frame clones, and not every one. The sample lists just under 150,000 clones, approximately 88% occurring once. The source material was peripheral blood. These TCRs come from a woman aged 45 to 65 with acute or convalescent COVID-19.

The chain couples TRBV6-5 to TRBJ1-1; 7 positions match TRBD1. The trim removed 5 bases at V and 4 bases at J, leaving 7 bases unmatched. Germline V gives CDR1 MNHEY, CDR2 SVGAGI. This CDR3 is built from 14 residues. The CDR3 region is CASSTQGFGTEAFF. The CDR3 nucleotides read TGTGCCAGCAGTACACAGGGGTTTGGCACTGAAGCTTTCTTT.

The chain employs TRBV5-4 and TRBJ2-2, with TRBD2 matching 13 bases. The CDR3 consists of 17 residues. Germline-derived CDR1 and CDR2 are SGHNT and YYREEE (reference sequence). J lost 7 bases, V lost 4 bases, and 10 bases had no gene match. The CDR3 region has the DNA TGTGCCAGCAGCATAGGAACTAGCGGGGGGGCCATCGGGGAGCTGTTTTTT. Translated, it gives CASSIGTSGGAIGELFF. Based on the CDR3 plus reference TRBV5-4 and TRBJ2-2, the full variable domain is ETGVTQSPTHLIKTRGQQVTLRCSSQSGHNTVSWYQQALGQGPQFIFQYYREEENGRGNFPPRFSGLQFPNYSSELNVNALELDDSALYLCASSIGTSGGAIGELFFGEGSRLTVL.

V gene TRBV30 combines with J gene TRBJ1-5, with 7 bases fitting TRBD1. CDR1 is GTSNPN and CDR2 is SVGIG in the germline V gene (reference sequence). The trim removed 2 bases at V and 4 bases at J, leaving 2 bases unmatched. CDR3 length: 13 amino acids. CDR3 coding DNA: TGTGCCTGGAGTTTACAGGGGAATCAGCCCCAGCATTTT. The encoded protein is CAWSLQGNQPQHF. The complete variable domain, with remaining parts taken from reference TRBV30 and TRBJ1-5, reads SQTIHQWPATLVQPVGSPLSLECTVEGTSNPNLYWYRQAAGRGLQLLFYSVGIGQISSEVPQNLSASRPQDRQFILSSKKLLLSDSGFYLCAWSLQGNQPQHFGDGTRLSIL.

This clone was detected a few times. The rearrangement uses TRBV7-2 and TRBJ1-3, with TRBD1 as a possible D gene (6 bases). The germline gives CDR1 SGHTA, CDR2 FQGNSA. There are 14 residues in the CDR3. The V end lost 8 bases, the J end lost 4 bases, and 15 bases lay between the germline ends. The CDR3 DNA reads TGTGCCAGCGCCCTGGGGGGGGCGGGAAACACCATATATTTT. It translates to CASALGGAGNTIYF.

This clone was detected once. CDR3 bases: TGCGCCAGCAGCCAGCAGGGACTAGCGGGGGGAAACACAGATACGCAGTATTTT. Translation: CASSQQGLAGGNTDTQYF. The chain is built from TRBV4-1 and TRBJ2-3; 15 bases are shared with TRBD2. The V segment lost 3 bases and the J segment 2 bases; nucleotides outside the gene matches: 6. The CDR3 totals 18 residues. CDR1 MGHRA and CDR2 YSYEKL come from the germline V gene.

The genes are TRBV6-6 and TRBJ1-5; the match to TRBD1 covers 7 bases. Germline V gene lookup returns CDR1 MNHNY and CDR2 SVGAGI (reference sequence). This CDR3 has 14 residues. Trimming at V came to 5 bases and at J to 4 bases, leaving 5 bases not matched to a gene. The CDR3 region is CASSATGNNQPQHF. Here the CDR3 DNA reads TGTGCCAGCAGTGCGACAGGGAATAATCAGCCCCAGCATTTT.

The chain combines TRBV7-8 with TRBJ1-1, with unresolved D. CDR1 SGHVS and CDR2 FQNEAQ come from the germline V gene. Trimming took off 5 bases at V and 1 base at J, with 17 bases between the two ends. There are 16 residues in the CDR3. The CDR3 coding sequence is TGTGCCAGCAGCCCGGATCGATCATGGGCGAACACTGAAGCTTTCTTT. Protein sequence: CASSPDRSWANTEAFF.

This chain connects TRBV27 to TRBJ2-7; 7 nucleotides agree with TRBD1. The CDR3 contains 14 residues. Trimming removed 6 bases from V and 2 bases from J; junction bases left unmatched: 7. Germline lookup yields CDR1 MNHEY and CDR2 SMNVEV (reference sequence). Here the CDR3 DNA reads TGTGCCAGCAGCTACGGGGACAGTACCTACGAGCAGTACTTC. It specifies CASSYGDSTYEQYF.

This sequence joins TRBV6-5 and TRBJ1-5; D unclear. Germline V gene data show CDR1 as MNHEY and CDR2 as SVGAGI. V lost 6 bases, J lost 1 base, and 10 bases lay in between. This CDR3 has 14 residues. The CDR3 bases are TGTGCCAGCAGCCTTACGGTGAGCAATCAGCCCCAGCATTTT. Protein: CASSLTVSNQPQHF.

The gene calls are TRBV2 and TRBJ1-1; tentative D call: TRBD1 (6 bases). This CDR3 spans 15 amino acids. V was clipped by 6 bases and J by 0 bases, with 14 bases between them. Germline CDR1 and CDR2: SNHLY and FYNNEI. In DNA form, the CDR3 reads TGTGCCAGCAGGAGACAGGCGCTGGTGAACACTGAAGCTTTCTTT. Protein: CASRRQALVNTEAFF.

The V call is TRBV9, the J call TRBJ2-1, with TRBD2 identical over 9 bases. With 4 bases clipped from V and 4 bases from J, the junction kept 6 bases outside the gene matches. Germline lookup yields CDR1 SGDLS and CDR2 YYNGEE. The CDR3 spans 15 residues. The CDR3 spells CASSNSGSSYNEQFF. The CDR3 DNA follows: TGTGCCAGCAGCAATAGCGGGAGTTCTTACAATGAGCAGTTCTTC.

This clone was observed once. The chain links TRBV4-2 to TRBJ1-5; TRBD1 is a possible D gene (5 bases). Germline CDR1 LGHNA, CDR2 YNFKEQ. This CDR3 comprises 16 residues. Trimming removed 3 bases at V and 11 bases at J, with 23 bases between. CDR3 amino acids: CASSHSGRGEQSAQHF. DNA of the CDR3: TGTGCCAGCAGCCACTCAGGGAGGGGCGAGCAATCAGCCCAGCATTTT.

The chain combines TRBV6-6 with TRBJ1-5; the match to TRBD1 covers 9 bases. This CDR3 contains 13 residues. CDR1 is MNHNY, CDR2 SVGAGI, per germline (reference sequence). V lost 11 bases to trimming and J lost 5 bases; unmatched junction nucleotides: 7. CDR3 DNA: TGTGCCGGAGTGGACAGGGGCGATCAGCCCCAGCATTTT. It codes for CAGVDRGDQPQHF.

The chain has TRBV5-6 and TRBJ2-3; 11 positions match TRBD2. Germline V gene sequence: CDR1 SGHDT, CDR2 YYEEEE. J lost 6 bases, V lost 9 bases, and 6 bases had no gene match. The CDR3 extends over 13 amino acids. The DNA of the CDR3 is TGTGCCACCGCTAGCGGGGGGCTGGATACGCAGTATTTT. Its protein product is CATASGGLDTQYF.

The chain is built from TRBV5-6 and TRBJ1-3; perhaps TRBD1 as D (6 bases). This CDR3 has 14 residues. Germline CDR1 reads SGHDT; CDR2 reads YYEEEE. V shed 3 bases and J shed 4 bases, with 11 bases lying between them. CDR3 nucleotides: TGTGCCAGCAGCTCCTCCAGGGGCGGAAACACCATATATTTT. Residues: CASSSSRGGNTIYF.

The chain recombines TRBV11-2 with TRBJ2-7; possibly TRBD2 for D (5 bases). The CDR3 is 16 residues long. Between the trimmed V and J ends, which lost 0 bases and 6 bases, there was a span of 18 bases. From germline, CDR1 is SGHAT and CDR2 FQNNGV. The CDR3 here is CASSLDRGPGITEQYF. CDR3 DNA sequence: TGTGCCAGCAGCTTAGATCGGGGTCCTGGCATCACCGAGCAGTACTTC.

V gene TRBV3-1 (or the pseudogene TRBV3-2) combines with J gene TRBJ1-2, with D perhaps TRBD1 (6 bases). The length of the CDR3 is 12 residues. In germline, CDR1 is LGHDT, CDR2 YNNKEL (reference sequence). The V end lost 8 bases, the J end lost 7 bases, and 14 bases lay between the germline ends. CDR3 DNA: TGTGCCAGCTCCCTAAGGGGGATTGGCTACACCTTC. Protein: CASSLRGIGYTF.

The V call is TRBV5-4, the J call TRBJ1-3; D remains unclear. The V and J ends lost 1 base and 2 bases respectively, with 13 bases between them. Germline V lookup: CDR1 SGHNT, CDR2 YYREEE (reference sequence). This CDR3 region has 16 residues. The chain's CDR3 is CASSLSLGTAGNTIYF. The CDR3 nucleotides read TGTGCCAGCAGCTTGAGTCTCGGAACAGCTGGAAACACCATATATTTT.

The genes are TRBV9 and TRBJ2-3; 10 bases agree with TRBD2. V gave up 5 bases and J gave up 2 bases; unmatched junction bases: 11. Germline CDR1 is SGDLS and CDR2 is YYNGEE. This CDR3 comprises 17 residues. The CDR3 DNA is TGTGCCAGCAGTCCGCAACTAGCGGGGCTCCTCACAGATACGCAGTATTTT. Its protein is CASSPQLAGLLTDTQYF. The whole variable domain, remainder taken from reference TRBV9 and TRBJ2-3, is DSGVTQTPKHLITATGQRVTLRCSPRSGDLSVYWYQQSLDQGLQFLIQYYNGEERAKGNILERFSAQQFPDLHSELNLSSLELGDSALYFCASSPQLAGLLTDTQYFGPGTRLTVL.